The clone carrying this T cell receptor (beta chain) was counted between two and nine times. Sequencing used immunoSEQ multiplex PCR; TCRdb keeps in-frame clones, though not all of them. The sample lists around 59,000 clones, more than 70% seen once, with roughly 7% in the top ten. The entry originates in a study of blood T cell repertoires in COVID-19. This CDR3 is 15 amino acids long. Germline assignment: CDR1 MDHEN and CDR2 SYDVKM. V was cut by 5 bases and J by 2 bases, with 13 bases left in between. V is TRBV28 and J is TRBJ2-1; D may be TRBD2 (6 bases). The TCR was taken from a man in his 60s with acute or convalescent COVID-19. The specimen was peripheral blood. The CDR3 here is CASSTDQRAYNEQFF. In DNA form, the CDR3 reads TGTGCCAGCAGTACAGACCAGCGGGCCTACAATGAGCAGTTCTTC.